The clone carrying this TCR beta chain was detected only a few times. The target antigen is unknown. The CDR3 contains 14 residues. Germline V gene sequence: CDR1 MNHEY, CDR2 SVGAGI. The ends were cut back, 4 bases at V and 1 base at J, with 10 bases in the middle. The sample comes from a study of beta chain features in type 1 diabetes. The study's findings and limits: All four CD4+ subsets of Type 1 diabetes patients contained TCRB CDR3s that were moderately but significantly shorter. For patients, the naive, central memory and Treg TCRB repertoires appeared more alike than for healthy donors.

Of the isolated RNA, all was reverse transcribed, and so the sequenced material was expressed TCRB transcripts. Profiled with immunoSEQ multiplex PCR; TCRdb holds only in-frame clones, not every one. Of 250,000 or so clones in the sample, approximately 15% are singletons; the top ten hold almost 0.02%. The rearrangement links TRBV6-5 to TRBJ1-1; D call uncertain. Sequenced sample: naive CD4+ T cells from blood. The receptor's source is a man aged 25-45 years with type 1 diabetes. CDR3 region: CASSSQRENTEAFF. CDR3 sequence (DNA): TGTGCCAGCAGTTCACAGCGGGAGAACACTGAAGCTTTCTTT.